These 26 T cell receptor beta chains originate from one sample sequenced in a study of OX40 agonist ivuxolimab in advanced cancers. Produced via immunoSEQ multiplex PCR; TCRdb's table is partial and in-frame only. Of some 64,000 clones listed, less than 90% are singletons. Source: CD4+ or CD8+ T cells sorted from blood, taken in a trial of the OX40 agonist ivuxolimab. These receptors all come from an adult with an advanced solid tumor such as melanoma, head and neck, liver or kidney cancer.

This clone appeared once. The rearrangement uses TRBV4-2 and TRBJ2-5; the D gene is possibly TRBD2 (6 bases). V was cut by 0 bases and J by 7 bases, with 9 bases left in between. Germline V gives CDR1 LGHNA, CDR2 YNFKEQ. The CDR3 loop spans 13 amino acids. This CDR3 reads CASSQDRRGTQYF. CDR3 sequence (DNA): TGTGCCAGCAGCCAAGATAGGAGGGGGACCCAGTACTTC.

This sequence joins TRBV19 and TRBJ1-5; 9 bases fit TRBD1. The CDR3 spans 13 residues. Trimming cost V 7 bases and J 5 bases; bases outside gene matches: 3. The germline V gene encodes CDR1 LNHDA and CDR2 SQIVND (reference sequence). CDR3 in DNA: TGTGCCAGTAAGCGGACAGGGGATCAGCCCCAGCATTTT. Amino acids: CASKRTGDQPQHF.

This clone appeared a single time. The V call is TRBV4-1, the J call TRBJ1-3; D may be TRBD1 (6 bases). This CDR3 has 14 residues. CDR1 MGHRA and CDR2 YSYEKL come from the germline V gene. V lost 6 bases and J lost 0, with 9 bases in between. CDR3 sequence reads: CASRLTGSGNTIYF. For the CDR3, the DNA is TGCGCCAGCAGGTTGACAGGCTCTGGAAACACCATATATTTT.

The CDR3 sequence is CASSPQRGEPEGYTF. For the CDR3, the DNA is TGTGCCAGCTCACCGCAGCGGGGCGAACCGGAAGGCTACACCTTC. The genes are TRBV18 and TRBJ1-2, with D perhaps TRBD1 (5 bases). The germline V and J ends were trimmed by 3 bases and 8 bases, with 19 bases remaining between them. The length of the CDR3 is 15 residues. The germline V gene has CDR1 KGHSH and CDR2 LQKENI.

This CDR3 reads CASSRVWGASNQPQHF. Written as DNA, the CDR3 is TGTGCCAGCAGTCGGGTATGGGGGGCTAGCAATCAGCCCCAGCATTTT. This chain connects TRBV27 to TRBJ1-5; TRBD1 is a possible D gene (6 bases). The germline V and J ends were trimmed by 5 bases and 0 bases, with 14 bases remaining between them. This CDR3 has 16 residues. The germline CDR1 and CDR2 sequences are MNHEY and SMNVEV (reference sequence).

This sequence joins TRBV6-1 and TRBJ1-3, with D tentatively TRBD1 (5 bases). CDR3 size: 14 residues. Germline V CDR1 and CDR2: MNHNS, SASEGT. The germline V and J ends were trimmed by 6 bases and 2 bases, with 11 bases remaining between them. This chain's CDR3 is CASRGGGAGNTIYF. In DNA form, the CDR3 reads TGTGCCAGCAGGGGTGGGGGAGCTGGAAACACCATATATTTT.

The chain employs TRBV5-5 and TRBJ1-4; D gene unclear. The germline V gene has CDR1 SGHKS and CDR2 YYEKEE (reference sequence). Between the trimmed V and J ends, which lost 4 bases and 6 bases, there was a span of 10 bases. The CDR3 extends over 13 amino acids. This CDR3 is CASSPDVYEKLFF. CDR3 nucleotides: TGTGCCAGCAGCCCGGACGTCTATGAAAAACTGTTTTTT.

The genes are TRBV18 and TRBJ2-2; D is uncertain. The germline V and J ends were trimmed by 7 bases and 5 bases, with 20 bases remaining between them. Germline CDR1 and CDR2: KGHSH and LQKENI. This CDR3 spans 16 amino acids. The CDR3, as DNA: TGTGCCAGCTTAACCAGGCCTACAGCTATAACCGGGGAGCTGTTTTTT. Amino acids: CASLTRPTAITGELFF.

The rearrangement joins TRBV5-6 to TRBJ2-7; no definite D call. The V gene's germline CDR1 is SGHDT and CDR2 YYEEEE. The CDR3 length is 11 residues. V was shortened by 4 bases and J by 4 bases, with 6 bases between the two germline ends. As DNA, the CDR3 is TGTGCCAGCAGCCTGCAATACGAGCAGTACTTC. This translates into CASSLQYEQYF.

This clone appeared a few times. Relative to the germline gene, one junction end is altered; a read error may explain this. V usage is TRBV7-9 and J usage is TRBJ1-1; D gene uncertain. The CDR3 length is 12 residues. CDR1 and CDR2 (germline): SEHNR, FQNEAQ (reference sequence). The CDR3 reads CASRLGNTEAFF. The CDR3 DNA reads TGTGCCAGCAGGTTAGGGAACACTGAAGCTTTCTTT. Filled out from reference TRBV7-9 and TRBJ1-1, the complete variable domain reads DTGVSQNPRHKITKRGQNVTFRCDPISEHNRLYWYRQTLGQGPEFLTYFQNEAQLEKSRLLSDRFSAERPKGSFSTLEIQRTEQGDSAMYLCASRLGNTEAFFGQGTRLTVV.

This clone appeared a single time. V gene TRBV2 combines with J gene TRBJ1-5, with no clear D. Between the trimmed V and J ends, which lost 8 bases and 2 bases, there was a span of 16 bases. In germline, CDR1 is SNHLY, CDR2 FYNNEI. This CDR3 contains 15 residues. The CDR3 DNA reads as TGTGCCAGCGCAGCCCTCGGGCAGGGCAATCAGCCCCAGCATTTT. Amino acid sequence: CASAALGQGNQPQHF.

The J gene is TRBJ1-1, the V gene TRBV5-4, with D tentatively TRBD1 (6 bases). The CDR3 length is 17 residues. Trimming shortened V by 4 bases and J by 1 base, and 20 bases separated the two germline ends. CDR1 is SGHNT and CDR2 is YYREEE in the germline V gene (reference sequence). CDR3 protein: CASSPGGGKMENTEAFF. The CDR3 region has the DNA TGTGCCAGCAGCCCCGGAGGGGGAAAAATGGAGAACACTGAAGCTTTCTTT.

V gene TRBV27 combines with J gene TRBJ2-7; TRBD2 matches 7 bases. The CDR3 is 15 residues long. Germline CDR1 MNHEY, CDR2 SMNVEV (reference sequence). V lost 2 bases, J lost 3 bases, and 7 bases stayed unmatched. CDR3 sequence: CASSLVGEGNYEQYF. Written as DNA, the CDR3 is TGTGCCAGCAGTTTAGTAGGGGAGGGGAACTACGAGCAGTACTTC.

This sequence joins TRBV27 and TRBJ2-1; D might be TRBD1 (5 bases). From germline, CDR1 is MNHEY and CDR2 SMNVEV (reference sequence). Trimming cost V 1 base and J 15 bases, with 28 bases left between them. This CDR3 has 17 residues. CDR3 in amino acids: CASSLLGQTVLPLGWFF. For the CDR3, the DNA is TGTGCCAGCAGTTTATTGGGGCAGACGGTTCTCCCCCTGGGGTGGTTCTTC.

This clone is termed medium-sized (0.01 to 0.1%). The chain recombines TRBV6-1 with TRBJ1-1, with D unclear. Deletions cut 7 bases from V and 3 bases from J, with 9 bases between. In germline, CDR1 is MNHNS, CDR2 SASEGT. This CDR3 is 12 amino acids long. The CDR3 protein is CASTLRDTEAFF. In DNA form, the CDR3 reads TGTGCCAGCACCCTGCGGGACACTGAAGCTTTCTTT.

CDR3 amino acids: CASSIEGAGNYGYTF. In nucleotides, the CDR3 is TGTGCCAGTAGTATCGAGGGGGCTGGTAACTATGGCTACACCTTC. The chain carries TRBV19 and TRBJ1-2, with TRBD1 matching 7 bases. Germline CDR1 reads LNHDA; CDR2 reads SQIVND (reference sequence). The CDR3 consists of 15 residues. V dropped 3 bases and J dropped 1; count of bases not matched to a gene: 5.

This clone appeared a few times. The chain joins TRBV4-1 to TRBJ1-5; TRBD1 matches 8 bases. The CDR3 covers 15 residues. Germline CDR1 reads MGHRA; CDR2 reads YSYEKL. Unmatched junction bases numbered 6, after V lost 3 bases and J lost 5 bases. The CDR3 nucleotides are TGCGCCAGCAGCCATGGGACAGGTTTCGATCAGCCCCAGCATTTT. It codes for CASSHGTGFDQPQHF.

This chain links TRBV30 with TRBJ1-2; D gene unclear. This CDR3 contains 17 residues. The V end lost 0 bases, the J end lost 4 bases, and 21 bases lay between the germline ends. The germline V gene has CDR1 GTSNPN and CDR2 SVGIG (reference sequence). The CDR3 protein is CAWSVRRPGNILYGYTF. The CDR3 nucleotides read TGTGCCTGGAGTGTACGGCGGCCTGGGAACATTCTCTATGGCTACACCTTC.

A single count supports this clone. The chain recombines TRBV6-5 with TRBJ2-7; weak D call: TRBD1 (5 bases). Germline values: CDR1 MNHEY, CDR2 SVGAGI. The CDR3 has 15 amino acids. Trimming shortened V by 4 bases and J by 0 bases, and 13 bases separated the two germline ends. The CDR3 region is CASSSPQGNSYEQYF. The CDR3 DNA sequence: TGTGCCAGCAGTTCGCCCCAGGGTAACTCCTACGAGCAGTACTTC.

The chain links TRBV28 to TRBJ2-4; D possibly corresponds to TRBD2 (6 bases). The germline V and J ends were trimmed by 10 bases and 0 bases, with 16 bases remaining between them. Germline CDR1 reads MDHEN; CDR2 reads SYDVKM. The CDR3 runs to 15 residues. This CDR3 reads CATGGLALAKNIQYF. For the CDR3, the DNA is TGTGCCACTGGGGGACTGGCCCTAGCCAAAAACATTCAGTACTTC.

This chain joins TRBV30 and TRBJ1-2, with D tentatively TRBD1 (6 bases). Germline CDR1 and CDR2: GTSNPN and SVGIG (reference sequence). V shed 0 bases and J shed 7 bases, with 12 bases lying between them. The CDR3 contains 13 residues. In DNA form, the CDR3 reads TGTGCCTGGAGTGTACGGGGGCGCGGTGGCTACACCTTC. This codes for CAWSVRGRGGYTF.

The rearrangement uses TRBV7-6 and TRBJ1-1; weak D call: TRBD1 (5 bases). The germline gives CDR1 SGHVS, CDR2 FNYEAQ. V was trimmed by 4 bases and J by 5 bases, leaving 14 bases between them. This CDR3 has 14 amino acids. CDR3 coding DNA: TGTGCCAGCAGCTCCATATATGGGGGGACTGAAGCTTTCTTT. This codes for CASSSIYGGTEAFF.

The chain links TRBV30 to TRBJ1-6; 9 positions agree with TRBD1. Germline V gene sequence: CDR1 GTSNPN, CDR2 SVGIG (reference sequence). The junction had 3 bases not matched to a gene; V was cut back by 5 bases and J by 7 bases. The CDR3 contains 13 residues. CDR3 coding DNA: TGTGCCTGGGGGGGACAGGGAAATTCACCCCTCCACTTT. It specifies CAWGGQGNSPLHF.

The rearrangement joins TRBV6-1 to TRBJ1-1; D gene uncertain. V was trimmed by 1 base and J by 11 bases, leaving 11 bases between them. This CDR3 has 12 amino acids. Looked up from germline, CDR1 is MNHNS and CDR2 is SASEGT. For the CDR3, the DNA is TGTGCCAGCAGTGAAGTACAGTTCGCGGCTTTCTTT. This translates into CASSEVQFAAFF.

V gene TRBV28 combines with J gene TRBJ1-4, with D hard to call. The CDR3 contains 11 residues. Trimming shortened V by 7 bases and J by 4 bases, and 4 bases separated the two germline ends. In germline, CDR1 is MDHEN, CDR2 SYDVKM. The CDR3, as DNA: TGTGCCAGCACCTATAATGAAAAACTGTTTTTT. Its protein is CASTYNEKLFF.

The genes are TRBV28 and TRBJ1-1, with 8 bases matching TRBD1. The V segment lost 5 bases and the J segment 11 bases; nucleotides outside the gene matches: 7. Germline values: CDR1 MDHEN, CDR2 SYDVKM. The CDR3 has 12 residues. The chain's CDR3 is CASSPRQGTAFF. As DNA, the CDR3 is TGTGCCAGCAGTCCCAGACAGGGGACCGCTTTCTTT.